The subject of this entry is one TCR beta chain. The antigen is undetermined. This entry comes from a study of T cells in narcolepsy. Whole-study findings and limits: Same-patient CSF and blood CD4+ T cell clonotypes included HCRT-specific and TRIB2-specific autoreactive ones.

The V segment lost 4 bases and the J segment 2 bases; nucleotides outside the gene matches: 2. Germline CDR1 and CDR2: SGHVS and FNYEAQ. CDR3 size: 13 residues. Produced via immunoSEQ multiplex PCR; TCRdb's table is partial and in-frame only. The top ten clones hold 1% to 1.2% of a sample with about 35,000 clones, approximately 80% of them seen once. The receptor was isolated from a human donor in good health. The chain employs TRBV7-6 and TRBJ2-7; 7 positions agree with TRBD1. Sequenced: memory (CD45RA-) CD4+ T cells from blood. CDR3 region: CASSSGQTYEQYF. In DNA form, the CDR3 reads TGTGCCAGCAGCTCGGGACAGACCTACGAGCAGTACTTC.